The source of this T cell receptor beta chain is a study of glioma-infiltrating T cells (dated by TCRdb to the mid-2010s). In terms of the full investigation: Low-grade gliomas were WHO grade II oligodendrogliomas or astrocytomas, and glioblastomas were WHO grade IV tumors sampled at initial rather than recurrent diagnosis. Sequencing of TCR alpha- and beta-chain repertoires was performed on glioma tissue, on non-neoplastic brain tissue, and on matched peripheral blood mononuclear cells. Glioma patients received dexamethasone for six or fewer days before surgery. To measure how far tissue and blood T-cell populations diverged, each tissue-infiltrating repertoire was compared against the peripheral blood repertoire of the same patient. For blood libraries, the target was about 4.5- to 11-fold sequencing coverage of about a million peripheral T cells. The paired cohort comprised three low-grade glioma patients, 8 or 9 primary glioblastoma patients and three non-glioma patients contributing non-neoplastic brain tissue. General conclusions and limits of the study: Group comparisons were based on small numbers of patients: three non-neoplastic, three low-grade glioma and roughly eight glioblastoma patients. Only a very small number of CDR3 sequences turned up in both tissue and blood, a result put down to high CDR3 diversity combined with limited sampling. A signature set of shared blood CDR3 motifs marked patients with low tissue-blood divergence and was depleted in highly divergent patients. VJ-independent divergence between tissue and blood was lower than expected in non-neoplastic patients but higher than expected in all gliomas, particularly low-grade gliomas.

The iRepertoire nested amplicon-rescue multiplex PCR (arm-PCR) platform was used to amplify TCR alpha and beta CDR3 regions from RNA. The input for one-step reverse transcription and amplification was about 100-400 ng of either tissue mRNA or PBMC total RNA. After bead purification, a secondary multiplex PCR added Illumina adapters, and libraries were gel-purified between 200 and 400 bp. The libraries contained internal 6-nucleotide barcodes that were used for demultiplexing. Sequencing of the libraries was done on an Illumina MiSeq using 2x220 or 2x250 nucleotide paired-end reads. The authors processed their data as follows. Paired reads were merged with FLASH 1.2.11 and aligned to the GRCh37 human genome with BWA-MEM before extracting TRA and TRB reads. V and J assignment used an IMGT-derived reference of cassette sequences and CDR3 motifs that included pseudogenes. Three-frame translation of reads was performed, and productive CDR3s were defined as those with a C...FGXG motif and no stop codons. Clonotypes were defined as unique combinations of V-J cassette pair and CDR3 amino acid sequence. Reads were filtered by Hamming distance, with the threshold set by the sequence error rate of each sample in mapped regions. TCRdb passed the public sequencing reads through fastp at Q25 and MiXCR, retaining productive beta sequences. Rows with one shared CDR3 protein collapse into an entry with the most common genes and DNA. The V and J calls were not made by the authors but by TCRdb's processing. The table for this sample lists roughly 350,000 distinct CDR3 sequences; roughly two fifths of them were counted only once. The top ten clones comprise approximately 12% of the sample.

This clonotype was counted a few times. Its target antigen remains unknown. Base qualities are not provided; no much larger clone lies one nucleotide away. The trim is 0 bases for V and 11 bases for J, with a gap of 11 bases between the germline ends. Inclusive of the bounding cysteine and phenylalanine, the CDR3 is 13 residues long. Solely the CDR3 DNA is kept, with 39 bases framed from the first base. Looking up the germline V gene yields CDR1 SNHLY and CDR2 FYNNEI. Surgical brain or tumor specimens were cryofrozen in liquid nitrogen immediately after resection, and peripheral blood cells were collected concurrently.

The sample was glioma tissue, nonneoplastic brain tissue, or PBMCs (not recorded which). The sequence came from a human donor with low-grade glioma or glioblastoma, undergoing nonglioma brain surgery, or in good health (not recorded which). The chain is encoded by TRBV2 joined to TRBJ2-1, with no reliable assignment of the D segment. The sequenced DNA: TGTGCCAGCAGTGAAGCGCTTCAGGCTAAGCAGTTCTTC. Translated, it reads CASSEALQAKQFF.